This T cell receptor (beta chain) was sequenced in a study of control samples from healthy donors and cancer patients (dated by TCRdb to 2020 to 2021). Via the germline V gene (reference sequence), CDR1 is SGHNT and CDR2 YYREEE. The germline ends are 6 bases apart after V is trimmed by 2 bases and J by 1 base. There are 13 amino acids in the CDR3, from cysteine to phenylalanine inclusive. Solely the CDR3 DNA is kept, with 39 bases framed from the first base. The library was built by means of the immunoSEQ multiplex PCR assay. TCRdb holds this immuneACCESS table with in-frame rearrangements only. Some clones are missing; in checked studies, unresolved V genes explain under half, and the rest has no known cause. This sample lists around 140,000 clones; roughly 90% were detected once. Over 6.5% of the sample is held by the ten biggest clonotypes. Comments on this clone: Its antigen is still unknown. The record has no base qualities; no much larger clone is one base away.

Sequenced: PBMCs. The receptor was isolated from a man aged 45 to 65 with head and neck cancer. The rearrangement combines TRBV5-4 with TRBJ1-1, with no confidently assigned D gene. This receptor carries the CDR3 CASSFGENTEAFF. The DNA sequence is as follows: TGTGCCAGCAGCTTTGGGGAGAACACTGAAGCTTTCTTT.